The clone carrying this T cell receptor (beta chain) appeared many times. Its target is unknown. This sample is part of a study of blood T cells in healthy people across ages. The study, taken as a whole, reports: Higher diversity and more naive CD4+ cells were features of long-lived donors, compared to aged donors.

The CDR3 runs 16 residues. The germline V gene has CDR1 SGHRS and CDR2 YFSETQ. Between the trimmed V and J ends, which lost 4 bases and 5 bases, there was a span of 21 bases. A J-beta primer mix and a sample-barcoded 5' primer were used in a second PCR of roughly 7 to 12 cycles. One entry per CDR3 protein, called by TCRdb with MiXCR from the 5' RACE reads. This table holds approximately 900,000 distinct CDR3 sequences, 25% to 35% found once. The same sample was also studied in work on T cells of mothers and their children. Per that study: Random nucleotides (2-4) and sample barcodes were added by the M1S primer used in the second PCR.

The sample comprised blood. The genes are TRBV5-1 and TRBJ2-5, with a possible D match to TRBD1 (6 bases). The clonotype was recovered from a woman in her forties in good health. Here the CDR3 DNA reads TGCGCCAGCAGCCGCGAGGCCAGGGGATTTGTGGAGACCCAGTACTTC. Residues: CASSREARGFVETQYF. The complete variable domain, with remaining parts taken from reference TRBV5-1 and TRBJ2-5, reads KAGVTQTPRYLIKTRGQQVTLSCSPISGHRSVSWYQQTPGQGLQFLFEYFSETQRNKGNFPGRFSGRQFSNSRSEMNVSTLELGDSALYLCASSREARGFVETQYFGPGTRLLVL.